Sequencing of this T cell receptor beta chain was carried out in a study of shared clonotypes between healthy human individuals. The wider study: CD8 memory received one plate per donor, CD8 naive two, CD4 memory three and CD4 naive three. Study-wide points: Donor clonotype sharing was expected to depend on sequencing depth.

Repertoires were generated with immunoSEQ multiplex PCR, while TCRdb's copy carries only in-frame clones and drops some. In the table there are 1.6 million or so clones, over 95% of which are singletons. This clone was recorded once. Its antigen remains unknown. The sample has other DNA sequences that encode this CDR3 too. The ends lost 5 bases at V and 2 bases at J; junction bases unmatched: 3. Germline CDR1 and CDR2: SNHLY and FYNNEI. CDR3 length: 15 amino acids. It was into CD45RA+ naive and CD45RA-negative memory subsets that the CD4+ cells were split. Sequencing was done on a sample of naive CD4+ T cells sorted from blood. Documented subset: CD45RA+ positively selected. The chain has TRBV2 and TRBJ2-1, with 10 bases identical to TRBD1. This TCR derives from a man aged 25 to 40 in good health. CDR3 nucleotide sequence: TGTGCCAGCAGTACCGGGACAGGGGCCTACAATGAGCAGTTCTTC. Translating gives CASSTGTGAYNEQFF.